This T cell receptor beta chain is from a study of T cell responses to AZD1222 COVID-19 vaccine (TCRdb year 2021). About the full investigation: AZD1222 recipients whose second dose came at about 4 weeks and those whose second dose came at about 12 weeks were combined into one group, since spike-specific TCR depth and breadth did not differ between the two schedules. TCR sequencing covered 233 trial participants: 200 to 220 given two doses of AZD1222 and approximately 26 given two doses of MenACWY control vaccine. Trial participants were enrolled by age into 18-55, 56-69 and 70-plus year subgroups, with approximately 160, 26 and 62 TCR-sequenced participants respectively. The research as a whole found: Conclusions about previously exposed vaccinees are limited because only 6 or 7 AZD1222 recipients were SARS-CoV-2 seropositive at baseline. Nearly half of unique spike-specific TCRs reportedly recognized epitopes outside regions mutated in the B.1.351 and B.1.1.7 variants. The vaccine-associated CD4 TCRs covered the entire spike protein, and the dominant responses fell in regions 160-218 and 743-854. The 56-69-year group was small, and its depth increase did not reach significance, likely because of low power. Participants were mostly white British and included more females than males, and it was suggested by the authors that clonal diversity may have been underestimated. Because no day 14 peak-response samples were available, repertoires were characterized only after the peak T cell response. A significant rise in spike-specific TCR breadth and depth was observed after two AZD1222 doses relative to day 0 and relative to MenACWY recipients.

The time point label corresponds to: baseline before first vaccination. Vaccinee samples came from UK trials COV001 and COV002, including a single-blind randomized controlled phase 2/3 trial of AZD1222 (ChAdOx1 nCoV-19) in healthy adults. For TCRbeta chain sequencing, PBMC samples from trial participants were taken at day 0 and at day 28 after the second dose. The CDR3 starts with the cysteine, ends with the phenylalanine, and has 12 residues. This entry keeps only the CDR3 DNA: 36 bases, framed from base 1. Relative to germline, V is 3 bases shorter and J is 6 bases shorter, with 3 bases between their ends. CDR1 LNHDA and CDR2 SQIVND were looked up in the germline V gene (reference sequence). In regard to this clone: Its antigen is unknown. No per-base quality is available; no much larger clone lies one base away.

The CDR3 regions of human TCRbeta chains were subjected to immunosequencing. In the original analysis: TCRs in the repertoires were matched against a reference library of SARS-CoV-2-specific TCRs that had been generated with the MIRA antigen-specificity platform. Breadth was defined as the fraction of unique TCRs that were SARS-CoV-2-associated, and depth was defined as the fraction of total T cells that were SARS-CoV-2-associated. Each spike-specific TCR was assigned to its reactive spike region and to a CD4 or CD8 class using the MIRA data. Log10-transformed breadth and depth values were compared by one-way ANOVA with Sidak's multiple comparisons tests. What TCRdb holds here is the immuneACCESS table cut down to in-frame rearrangements. Part of the clones is not present; checked against another copy, under half of the missing clones reflect an unresolved V gene, and the others are unexplained. D and trimming were read from the DNA, whereas the V and J calls and clone size are those reported in that table. The sample data list about 130,000 clones, and approximately 85% of these were observed just once. The top ten constitute 7.5% to 8% of the sample.

This sequence was found in an adult in good health. Sequencing used peripheral blood, obtained on day 0 of AZD1222 vaccination. The rearranged chain carries TRBV19 and TRBJ1-6; a confident D gene designation cannot be given. The sequence in DNA is TGTGCCAGTAGTATCTCTAATTCACCCCTCCACTTT. The encoded protein is CASSISNSPLHF. This CDR3, with the reference TRBV19 and TRBJ1-6 proteins standing in past its ends, gives the full variable domain DGGITQSPKYLFRKEGQNVTLSCEQNLNHDAMYWYRQDPGQGLRLIYYSQIVNDFQKGDIAEGYSVSREKKESFPLTVTSAQKNPTAFYLCASSISNSPLHFGNGTRLTVT.